The clone carrying this TCR beta chain was observed a handful of times. The CDR3 covers 15 residues. Germline V gene lookup returns CDR1 SGHNT and CDR2 YYREEE (reference sequence). The junction had 13 bases not matched to a gene; V was cut back by 3 bases and J by 11 bases. The data were taken from a study of T cell changes during pregnancy in multiple sclerosis. The table came from immunoSEQ multiplex PCR; TCRdb's copy has only in-frame clones and leaves some out. The sample shows more than 30,000 clones, 85% to 95% of them seen only once. The chain recombines TRBV5-4 with TRBJ1-3, with TRBD1 identical over 8 bases. The input for sequencing was CD4+ T cells from peripheral blood mononuclear cells, taken in the third trimester of pregnancy. The TCR originated in a female donor in good health, enrolled as a control in a pregnancy study. The CDR3 loop is CASSSQGAPAVAIYF. The CDR3 DNA is TGTGCCAGCAGCTCCCAGGGGGCGCCTGCAGTCGCCATATATTTT.